The clone carrying this T cell receptor (beta chain) was counted a few times. Antigen unknown. The data belong to a study of cytomegalovirus exposure and HLA in healthy donors. Primers: 60 Vbeta forward and 13 Jbeta reverse. The repertoire was sequenced with immunoSEQ multiplex PCR; TCRdb's copy has only in-frame clones and lacks some. The table lists around 100,000 clones, around 80% of them singletons. Germline assignment: CDR1 MNHNS and CDR2 SASEGT. The CDR3 totals 17 residues. The J segment lost 7 bases and the V segment lost 0 bases, leaving 9 bases of the junction unmatched. Study-wide points: The CMV antigen specificity of a few CMV-associated chains was confirmed through in vitro analysis. There were some public TCRs occurring in many donors, but most TCR sequences were rare. After further analysis at a later stage, roughly 16,000 TCR beta sequences were associated with HLA alleles at 0.05 false discovery rate.

The sequence came from a woman younger than 30 in good health and CMV-seropositive. This chain connects TRBV6-1 to TRBJ2-4; 10 bases map to TRBD1. The specimen was PBMCs. The chain's CDR3 is CASSEAPGQGVSNIQYF. The CDR3 DNA is TGTGCCAGCAGTGAAGCGCCTGGACAGGGGGTGTCGAACATTCAGTACTTC.